Sequencing of this T cell receptor beta chain was carried out in a study of OX40 agonist ivuxolimab in advanced cancers. Across the study: The patients received ivuxolimab by intravenous route every 2 weeks at 0.01 to 10 mg/kg. Patients were roughly 83% male with ages roughly 20 to 90, mean approximately 55.

Findings and limits, study-wide: Averaged across samples, CD8+ T cells carried more expanded clones than CD4+ did.

Details on this clone: The antigen is not known.

The CDR3 consists of 14 residues. V shed 5 bases and J shed 0 bases, with 8 bases lying between them. Germline assignment: CDR1 SGHTA and CDR2 FQGTGA. Sequenced by immunoSEQ multiplex PCR; TCRdb stores in-frame clones only, minus some. The sample has 90,000 to 95,000 clones, about 85% seen once. This sequence originates from an adult with an advanced solid tumor such as melanoma, head and neck, liver or kidney cancer. The V call is TRBV7-3, the J call TRBJ2-1, with D unresolved. The specimen was CD4+ or CD8+ T cells sorted from blood, collected in a trial of the OX40 agonist ivuxolimab. The CDR3 region is CASSPANSYNEQFF. In nucleotides, the CDR3 is TGTGCCAGCAGCCCAGCGAACTCCTACAATGAGCAGTTCTTC.